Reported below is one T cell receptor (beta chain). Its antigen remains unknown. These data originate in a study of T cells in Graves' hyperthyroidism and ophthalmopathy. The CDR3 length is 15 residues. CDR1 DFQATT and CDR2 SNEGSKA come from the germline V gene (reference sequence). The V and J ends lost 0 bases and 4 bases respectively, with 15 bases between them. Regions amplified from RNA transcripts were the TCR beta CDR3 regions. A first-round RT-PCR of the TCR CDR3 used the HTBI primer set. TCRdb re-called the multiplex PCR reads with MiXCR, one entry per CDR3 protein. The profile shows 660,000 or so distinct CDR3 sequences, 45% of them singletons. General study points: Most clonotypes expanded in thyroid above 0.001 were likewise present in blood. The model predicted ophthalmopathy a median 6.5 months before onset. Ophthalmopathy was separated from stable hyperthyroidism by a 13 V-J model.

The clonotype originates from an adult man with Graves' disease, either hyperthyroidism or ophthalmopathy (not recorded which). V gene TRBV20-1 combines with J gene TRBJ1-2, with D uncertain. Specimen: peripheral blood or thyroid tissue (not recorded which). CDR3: CSARDRGTSGYGYTF. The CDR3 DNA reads TGCAGTGCTAGAGATCGTGGCACTTCTGGCTATGGCTACACCTTC.